This is a list of T cell receptor beta chains from one sample in a study of blood T cell repertoires in COVID-19. Libraries were prepared by immunoSEQ multiplex PCR; TCRdb keeps only in-frame clonotypes and omits some of them. The sample yields 300,000 or so clones, about 90% seen once. The sample taken for sequencing was peripheral blood. All receptors come from a woman between 40 and 50 years old with acute or convalescent COVID-19. CDR3s include the opening cysteine and the closing phenylalanine or tryptophan. Fields, in order: CDR3 DNA, CDR3 protein, J gene, clone size, D gene, V gene. D genes are given only for firm matches. Size values are once, few and many counts, or a class for expanded clones, and some rows have none.

DNA: TGTGCCAGCAGCCCCGGCGGACTCTTGAGCTCCTATAATTCACCCCTCCACTTT
CDR3: CASSPGGLLSSYNSPLHF
J: TRBJ1-6
size: few
D: NA
V: TRBV14

DNA: TGTGCCAGCAGCTTGCTGGGCGGGGGGCGCGGAGAGACCCAGTACTTC
CDR3: CASSLLGGGRGETQYF
J: TRBJ2-5
size: NA
D: TRBD2
V: TRBV5-4

DNA: TGTGCCAGCAGCGGGGGGCCGGGGCAGGGACACCGTACCGGGGAGCTGTTTTTT
CDR3: CASSGGPGQGHRTGELFF
J: TRBJ2-2
size: NA
D: NA
V: TRBV9

DNA: TGTGCCAGCAGCTTACAGATCTCTGGAAACACCATATATTTT
CDR3: CASSLQISGNTIYF
J: TRBJ1-3
size: NA
D: NA
V: TRBV7-2

DNA: TGTGCCAGCAGTTTATCCCCCGGGACAGGGGGTAAATCACCCCTCCACTTT
CDR3: CASSLSPGTGGKSPLHF
J: TRBJ1-6
size: NA
D: TRBD1
V: TRBV27

DNA: TGTGCCAGCAGGGCGACAGGGTCCACTGAAGCTTTCTTT
CDR3: CASRATGSTEAFF
J: TRBJ1-1
size: NA
D: TRBD1
V: TRBV7-6

DNA: TGTGCCAGCAGGGATACTTTAAGGGACAGCAAATCACCCCTCCACTTT
CDR3: CASRDTLRDSKSPLHF
J: TRBJ1-6
size: NA
D: TRBD1
V: TRBV2

DNA: TGTGCCAGCAGCTTACAGGGGGCGCGGCAGCCCCAGCATTTT
CDR3: CASSLQGARQPQHF
J: TRBJ1-5
size: once
D: TRBD1
V: TRBV5-5

DNA: TGTGCCAGCAGCTTAGATGACGGGTCTGCAACTAATGAAAAACTGTTTTTT
CDR3: CASSLDDGSATNEKLFF
J: TRBJ1-4
size: NA
D: NA
V: TRBV7-9

DNA: TGTGCCAGCAGCCGAGAACTTTACACTGAAGCTTTCTTT
CDR3: CASSRELYTEAFF
J: TRBJ1-1
size: NA
D: NA
V: TRBV14

DNA: TGCAGCGTTGAGAGGGACAGCTCCTACAATGAGCAGTTCTTC
CDR3: CSVERDSSYNEQFF
J: TRBJ2-1
size: NA
D: TRBD1
V: TRBV29-1

DNA: TGCGCCAGCAGCTTGGAGGACAGTTACACTGAAGCTTTCTTT
CDR3: CASSLEDSYTEAFF
J: TRBJ1-1
size: NA
D: NA
V: TRBV5-1

DNA: TGCGCCAGCAGCCGAATGGGGGCGTCGAACACCGGGGAGCTGTTTTTT
CDR3: CASSRMGASNTGELFF
J: TRBJ2-2
size: NA
D: NA
V: TRBV4-1

DNA: TGCGCCAGCAGCTCCGCACTAGCGGGGGGGAGAAATGAGCAGTTCTTC
CDR3: CASSSALAGGRNEQFF
J: TRBJ2-1
size: NA
D: TRBD2
V: TRBV5-1

DNA: TGTGCCAGCACTACTCCTTCTTACAATGAGCAGTTCTTC
CDR3: CASTTPSYNEQFF
J: TRBJ2-1
size: NA
D: NA
V: TRBV12-3/TRBV12-4

DNA: TGCGCCAGCAGCTTGGCCGGAGCTAGCGGGGGGGCGGTAGATACGCAGTATTTT
CDR3: CASSLAGASGGAVDTQYF
J: TRBJ2-3
size: NA
D: TRBD2
V: TRBV5-1

DNA: TGTGCCATCAGTGAGTCTAGAGGATATGGCTACACCTTC
CDR3: CAISESRGYGYTF
J: TRBJ1-2
size: NA
D: NA
V: TRBV10-3

DNA: TGTGCCAGCAGCCCTACCAGGACTAGCGGTGAGACCCAGTACTTC
CDR3: CASSPTRTSGETQYF
J: TRBJ2-5
size: NA
D: TRBD2
V: TRBV3-1/TRBV3-2

DNA: TGTGCCAGCAGCCCGCCGGAAGGGAGCTCCTATAATTCACCCCTCCACTTT
CDR3: CASSPPEGSSYNSPLHF
J: TRBJ1-6
size: NA
D: NA
V: TRBV2

DNA: TGCAGTGCTAGTACCACGGGGGGCAATGTCGGAAACACCATATATTTT
CDR3: CSASTTGGNVGNTIYF
J: TRBJ1-3
size: NA
D: NA
V: TRBV20-1